This T cell receptor (beta chain) was recorded in a study of OX40 agonist ivuxolimab in advanced cancers. The wider study: Aged roughly 20 to 79 with a mean of 60 years, they were roughly 83% male. Whole-study findings and limits: Dosing at 0.1 to 3.0 mg/kg was accompanied by clonal expansion of CD4+ and CD8+ blood T cells by week 6. Expansion of clones was among the lowest in partial responders at 0.1-3.0 mg/kg.

The cohort excluded patients with autoimmune disease history or systemic immunosuppression. About this clone: Its antigen is currently unknown.

Some clones are missing from TCRdb's copy, which holds only in-frame ones; the method was immunoSEQ multiplex PCR. The sample holds about 62,000 clones, roughly 80% seen once. The clonotype comes from an adult with an advanced solid tumor such as melanoma, head and neck, liver or kidney cancer. This sample comprised CD4+ or CD8+ T cells sorted from blood, obtained in a trial of the OX40 agonist ivuxolimab.

CDR3 bases: TGTGCCAGCAGTTCCGTTCCGGGACGCCACACAGATACGCAGTATTTT. It specifies CASSSVPGRHTDTQYF. V is TRBV6-5 and J is TRBJ2-3, with D possibly called TRBD1 or TRBD2 (5 bases each). The germline CDR1 and CDR2 sequences are MNHEY and SVGAGI. The CDR3 sequence is 16 residues long. V lost 4 bases and J lost 2, with 16 bases in between.